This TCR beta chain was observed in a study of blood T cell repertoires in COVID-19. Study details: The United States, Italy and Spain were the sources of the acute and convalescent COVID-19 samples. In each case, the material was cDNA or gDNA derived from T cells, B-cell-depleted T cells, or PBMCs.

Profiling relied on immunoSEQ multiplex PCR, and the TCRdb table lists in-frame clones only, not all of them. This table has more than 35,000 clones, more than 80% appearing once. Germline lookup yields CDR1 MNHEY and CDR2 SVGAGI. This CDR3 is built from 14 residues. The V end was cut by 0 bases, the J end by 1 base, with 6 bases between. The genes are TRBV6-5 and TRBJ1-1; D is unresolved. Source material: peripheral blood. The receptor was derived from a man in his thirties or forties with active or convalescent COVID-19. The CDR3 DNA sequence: TGTGCCAGCAGTTACTCCAGAACGAACACTGAAGCTTTCTTT. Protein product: CASSYSRTNTEAFF.